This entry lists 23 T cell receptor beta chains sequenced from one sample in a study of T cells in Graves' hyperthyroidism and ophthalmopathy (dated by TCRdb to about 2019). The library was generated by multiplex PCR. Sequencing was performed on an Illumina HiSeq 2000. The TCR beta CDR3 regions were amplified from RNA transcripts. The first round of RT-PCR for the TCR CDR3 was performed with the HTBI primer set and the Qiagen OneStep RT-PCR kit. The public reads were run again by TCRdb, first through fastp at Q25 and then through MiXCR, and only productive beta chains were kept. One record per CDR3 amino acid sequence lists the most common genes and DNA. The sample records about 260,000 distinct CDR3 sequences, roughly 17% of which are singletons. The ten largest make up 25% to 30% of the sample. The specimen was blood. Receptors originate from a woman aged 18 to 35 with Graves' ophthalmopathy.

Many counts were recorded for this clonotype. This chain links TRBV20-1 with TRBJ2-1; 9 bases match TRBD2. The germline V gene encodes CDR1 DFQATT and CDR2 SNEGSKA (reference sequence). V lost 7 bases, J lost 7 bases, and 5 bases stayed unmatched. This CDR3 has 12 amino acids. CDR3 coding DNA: TGCAGTGTTAACGGACTAGCGAATGAGCAGTTCTTC. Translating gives CSVNGLANEQFF.

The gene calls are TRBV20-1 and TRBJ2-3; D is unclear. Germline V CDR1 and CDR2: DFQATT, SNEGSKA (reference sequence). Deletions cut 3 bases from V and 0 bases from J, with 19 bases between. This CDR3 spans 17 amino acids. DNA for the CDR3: TGCAGTGCTAGCCCCCTTCCAACAATAACTAGCACAGATACGCAGTATTTT. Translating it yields CSASPLPTITSTDTQYF.

CDR3: CASSLRGRTYEQYF. The DNA of the CDR3 is TGTGCCAGCAGCTTAAGAGGGAGGACCTACGAGCAGTACTTC. This rearrangement joins TRBV6-1 to TRBJ2-7; TRBD2 is a possible D gene (6 bases). Per germline, CDR1 MNHNS and CDR2 SASEGT. Trimming shortened V by 6 bases and J by 2 bases, and 14 bases separated the two germline ends. The CDR3 runs 14 residues.

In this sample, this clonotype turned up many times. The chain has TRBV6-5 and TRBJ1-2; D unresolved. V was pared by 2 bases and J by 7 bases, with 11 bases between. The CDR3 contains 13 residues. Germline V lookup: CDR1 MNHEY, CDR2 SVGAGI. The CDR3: CASSYRVESGYTF. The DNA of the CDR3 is TGTGCCAGCAGTTACAGGGTGGAGTCTGGCTACACCTTC.

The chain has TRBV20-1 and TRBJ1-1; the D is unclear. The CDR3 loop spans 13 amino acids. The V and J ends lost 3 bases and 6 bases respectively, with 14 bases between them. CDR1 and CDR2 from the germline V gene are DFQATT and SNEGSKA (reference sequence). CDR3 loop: CSARWEVESEAFF. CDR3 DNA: TGCAGTGCTAGGTGGGAGGTTGAGTCTGAAGCTTTCTTT.

The CDR3 DNA sequence: TGTGCCAGCAGCTTATCTGCAGGATGGAACACCATATATTTT. Its translation: CASSLSAGWNTIYF. This chain uses TRBV7-2 with TRBJ1-3, with D unclear. Trimming took 2 bases from V and 7 from J, leaving 12 bases between them. Germline values: CDR1 SGHTA, CDR2 FQGNSA. CDR3 length: 14 amino acids.

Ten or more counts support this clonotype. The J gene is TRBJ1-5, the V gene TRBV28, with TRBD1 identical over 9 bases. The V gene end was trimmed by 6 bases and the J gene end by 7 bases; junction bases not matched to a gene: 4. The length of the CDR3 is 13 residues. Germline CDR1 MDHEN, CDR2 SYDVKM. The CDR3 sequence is CASSTDRGQPQHF. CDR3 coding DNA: TGTGCCAGCAGCACGGACAGGGGCCAGCCCCAGCATTTT.

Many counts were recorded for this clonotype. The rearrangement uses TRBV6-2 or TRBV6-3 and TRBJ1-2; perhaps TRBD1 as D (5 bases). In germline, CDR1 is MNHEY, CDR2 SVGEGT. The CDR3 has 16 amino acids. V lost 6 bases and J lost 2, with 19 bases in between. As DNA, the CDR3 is TGTGCCAGCAGCCCAGATCCGGGACTTAGGAACTATGGCTACACCTTC. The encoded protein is CASSPDPGLRNYGYTF.

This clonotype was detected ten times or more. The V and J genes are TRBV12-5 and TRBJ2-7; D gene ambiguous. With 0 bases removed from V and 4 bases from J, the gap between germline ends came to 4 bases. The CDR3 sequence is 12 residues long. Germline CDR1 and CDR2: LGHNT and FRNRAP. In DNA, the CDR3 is TGTGCTAGTGGTTTGGTTCGGTACGAGCAGTACTTC. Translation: CASGLVRYEQYF.

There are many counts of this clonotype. The DNA for the CDR3 is TGTGCCAGCAGTTTTCGCCCGTTCTATGGCTACACCTTC. It yields the protein CASSFRPFYGYTF. This chain joins TRBV28 and TRBJ1-2; no clear D gene. V shed 3 bases and J shed 4 bases, with 9 bases lying between them. Germline values: CDR1 MDHEN, CDR2 SYDVKM. The CDR3 consists of 13 residues.

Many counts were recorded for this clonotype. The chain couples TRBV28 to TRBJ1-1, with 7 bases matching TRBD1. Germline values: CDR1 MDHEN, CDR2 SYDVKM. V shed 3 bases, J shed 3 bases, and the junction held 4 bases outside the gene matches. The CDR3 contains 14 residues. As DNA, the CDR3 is TGTGCCAGCAGTTTTCCTGACAGGGACACTGAAGCTTTCTTT. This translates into CASSFPDRDTEAFF.

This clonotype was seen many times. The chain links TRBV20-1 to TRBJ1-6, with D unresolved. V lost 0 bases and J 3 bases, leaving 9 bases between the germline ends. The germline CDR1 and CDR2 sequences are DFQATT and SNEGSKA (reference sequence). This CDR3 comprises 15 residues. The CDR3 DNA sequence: TGCAGTGCTAGAGATTGGGGTAGCTATAATTCACCCCTCCACTTT. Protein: CSARDWGSYNSPLHF.

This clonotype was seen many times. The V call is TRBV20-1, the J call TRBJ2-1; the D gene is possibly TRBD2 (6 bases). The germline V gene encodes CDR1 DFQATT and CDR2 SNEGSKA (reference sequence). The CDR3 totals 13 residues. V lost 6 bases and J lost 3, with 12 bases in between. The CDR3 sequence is CSARDSYYNEQFF. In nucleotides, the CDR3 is TGCAGTGCCCGGGACTCGTACTACAATGAGCAGTTCTTC.

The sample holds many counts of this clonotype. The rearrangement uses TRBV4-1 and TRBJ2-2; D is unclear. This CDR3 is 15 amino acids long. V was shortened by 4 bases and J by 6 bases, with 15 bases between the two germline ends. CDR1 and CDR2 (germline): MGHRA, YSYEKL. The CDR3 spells CASSLQPGPAGELFF. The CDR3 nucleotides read TGCGCCAGCAGCCTTCAACCAGGTCCCGCCGGGGAGCTGTTTTTT.

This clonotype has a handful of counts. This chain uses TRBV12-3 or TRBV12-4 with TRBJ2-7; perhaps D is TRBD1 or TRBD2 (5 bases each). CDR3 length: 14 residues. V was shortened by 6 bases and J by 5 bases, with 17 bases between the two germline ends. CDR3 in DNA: TGTGCCAGCAGAACCGCCCCGGGACGGCACGAGCAGTACTTC. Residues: CASRTAPGRHEQYF.

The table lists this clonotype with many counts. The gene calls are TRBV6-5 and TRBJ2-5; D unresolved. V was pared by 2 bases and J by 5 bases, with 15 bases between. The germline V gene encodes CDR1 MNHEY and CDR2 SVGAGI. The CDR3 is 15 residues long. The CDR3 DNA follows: TGTGCCAGCAGTTACCCCATGACAAGAAGGGAGACCCAGTACTTC. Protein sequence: CASSYPMTRRETQYF.

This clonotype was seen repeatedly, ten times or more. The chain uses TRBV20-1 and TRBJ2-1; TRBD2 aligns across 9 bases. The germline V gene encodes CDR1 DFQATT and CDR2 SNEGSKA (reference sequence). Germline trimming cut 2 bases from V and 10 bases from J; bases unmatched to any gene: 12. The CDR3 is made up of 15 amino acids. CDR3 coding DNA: TGCAGTGCTAGAAGCCTGAGGCTAGCGGGGTGGGAGCAGTTCTTC. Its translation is CSARSLRLAGWEQFF.

The CDR3 loop is CASSSPGHLHYEQYF. For the CDR3, the DNA is TGTGCCAGCAGTTCACCGGGACACCTCCACTACGAGCAGTACTTC. The rearrangement uses TRBV28 and TRBJ2-7, with D perhaps matching TRBD1 (6 bases). The V end was cut by 4 bases, the J end by 3 bases, with 16 bases between. This CDR3 contains 15 residues. CDR1 MDHEN and CDR2 SYDVKM come from the germline V gene.

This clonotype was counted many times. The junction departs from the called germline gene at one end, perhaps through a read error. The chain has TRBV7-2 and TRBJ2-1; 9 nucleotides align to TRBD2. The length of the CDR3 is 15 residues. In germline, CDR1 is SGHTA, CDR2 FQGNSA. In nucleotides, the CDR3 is TGTGCCAGCAGCCTAGCGGGACTTAAATACAATGAGCAGTTCTTC. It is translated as CASSLAGLKYNEQFF.

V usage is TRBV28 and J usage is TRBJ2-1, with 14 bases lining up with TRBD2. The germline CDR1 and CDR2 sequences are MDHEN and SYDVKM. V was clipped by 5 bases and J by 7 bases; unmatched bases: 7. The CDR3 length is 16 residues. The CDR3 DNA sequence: TGTGCCAGCAGTAGGGGACTAGCGGGAGTATCAAATGAGCAGTTCTTC. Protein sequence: CASSRGLAGVSNEQFF.

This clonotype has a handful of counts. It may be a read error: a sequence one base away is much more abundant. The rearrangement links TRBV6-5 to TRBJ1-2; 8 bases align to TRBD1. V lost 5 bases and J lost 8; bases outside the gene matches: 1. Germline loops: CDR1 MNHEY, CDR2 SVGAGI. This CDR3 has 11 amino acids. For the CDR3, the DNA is TGTGCCAGCAGTCACAGGGGGGGCTACACCTTC. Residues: CASSHRGGYTF.

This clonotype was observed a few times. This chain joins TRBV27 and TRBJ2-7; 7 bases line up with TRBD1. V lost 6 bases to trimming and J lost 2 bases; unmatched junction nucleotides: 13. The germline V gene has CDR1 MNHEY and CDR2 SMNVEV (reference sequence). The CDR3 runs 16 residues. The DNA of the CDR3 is TGTGCCAGCAGCGGCAATCGGGACAGCGATACCTACGAGCAGTACTTC. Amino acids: CASSGNRDSDTYEQYF.

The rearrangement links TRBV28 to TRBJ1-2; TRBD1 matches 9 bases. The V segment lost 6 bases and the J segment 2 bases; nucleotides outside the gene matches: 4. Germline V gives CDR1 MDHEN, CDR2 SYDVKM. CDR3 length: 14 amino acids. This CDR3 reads CASRTGTGNYGYTF. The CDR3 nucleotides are TGTGCCAGCAGAACAGGGACAGGGAACTATGGCTACACCTTC.